The 28 T cell receptor beta chains reported below all come from one sample, sequenced in a study of blood T cell repertoires in COVID-19. Sequencing used immunoSEQ multiplex PCR; TCRdb keeps in-frame clones, though not all of them. The repertoire holds about 120,000 clones, with more than 75% as singletons. The material sequenced was peripheral blood. These receptor sequences come from a man in his 60s with acute or convalescent COVID-19.

As regards this clone: Other DNA sequences in this specimen translate into the identical CDR3. This chain links TRBV18 with TRBJ2-5; D may be TRBD1 (6 bases). Trimming took 6 bases from V and 3 from J, leaving 11 bases between them. The germline CDR1 and CDR2 sequences are KGHSH and LQKENI. The CDR3 runs to 13 residues. The DNA for the CDR3 is TGTGCCAGCTCTCCGACAGGCGAAGAGACCCAGTACTTC. Its translation is CASSPTGEETQYF.

V is TRBV19 and J is TRBJ2-1; the match to TRBD2 covers 12 bases. The V and J ends lost 4 bases and 7 bases, in that order; junction bases with no gene match: 5. The CDR3 has 15 residues. Germline V gives CDR1 LNHDA, CDR2 SQIVND (reference sequence). The CDR3 is CASSSLAGGGNEQFF. The CDR3, as DNA: TGTGCCAGTAGTAGCCTAGCGGGAGGGGGAAATGAGCAGTTCTTC.

V usage is TRBV5-1 and J usage is TRBJ2-7; 10 bases line up with TRBD2. The CDR3 spans 16 residues. V was clipped by 0 bases and J by 5 bases; unmatched bases: 8. Per the germline V gene, CDR1 is SGHRS and CDR2 is YFSETQ. CDR3 nucleotides: TGCGCCAGCAGCTTGGGGGCTAGCGGGAGACAAGACGAGCAGTACTTC. Translation gives CASSLGASGRQDEQYF.

The chain joins TRBV7-6 to TRBJ2-3; D gene uncertain. The CDR3 is 13 amino acids. V lost 5 bases and J 3 bases, leaving 9 bases between the germline ends. Germline CDR1 SGHVS, CDR2 FNYEAQ. The CDR3: CASSPRVTDTQYF. DNA for the CDR3: TGTGCCAGCAGCCCCCGGGTGACAGATACGCAGTATTTT.

V usage is TRBV7-8 and J usage is TRBJ2-7; 10 bases map to TRBD2. The J segment lost 4 bases and the V segment lost 1 base, leaving 7 bases of the junction unmatched. This CDR3 has 16 amino acids. Germline V gives CDR1 SGHVS, CDR2 FQNEAQ. CDR3: CASSLGASGSIYEQYF. For the CDR3, the DNA is TGTGCCAGCAGCTTAGGGGCTAGCGGGAGTATTTACGAGCAGTACTTC.

The genes are TRBV19 and TRBJ2-5; D may be TRBD2 (6 bases). The germline CDR1 and CDR2 sequences are LNHDA and SQIVND (reference sequence). This CDR3 region has 13 residues. V was trimmed by 6 bases and J by 2 bases, leaving 10 bases between them. The CDR3 DNA reads TGTGCCAGTAGGACCGGAGGGCAAGAGACCCAGTACTTC. Its protein product is CASRTGGQETQYF.

J is TRBJ1-1 and V is TRBV18; TRBD1 might be the D (6 bases). Germline V CDR1 and CDR2: KGHSH, LQKENI. This CDR3 contains 12 residues. Trimming took off 6 bases at V and 5 bases at J, with 10 bases between the two ends. The CDR3 protein is CASSPQGTEAFF. The CDR3 nucleotides are TGTGCCAGCTCGCCCCAGGGGACTGAAGCTTTCTTT.

CDR3 residues: CASSELPGTVYGYTF. For the CDR3, the DNA is TGTGCCAGCAGTGAATTGCCCGGGACAGTCTATGGCTACACCTTC. This chain links TRBV6-1 with TRBJ1-2, with TRBD1 matching over 7 bases. V shed 2 bases and J 4 bases; nucleotides not matched to a gene: 7. The CDR3 runs 15 residues. Germline V gene sequence: CDR1 MNHNS, CDR2 SASEGT.

This clone was counted a single time. The J gene is TRBJ1-1, the V gene TRBV12-5, with 7 bases fitting TRBD1. Trimming cost V 6 bases and J 4 bases; bases outside gene matches: 8. The CDR3 extends over 14 amino acids. From germline, CDR1 is LGHNT and CDR2 FRNRAP. CDR3 in amino acids: CASGPRGPSTEAFF. The CDR3, as DNA: TGTGCTAGTGGCCCAAGGGGGCCCAGCACTGAAGCTTTCTTT.

The chain is built from TRBV7-9 and TRBJ1-2; no clear D. The CDR3 totals 15 residues. Between the trimmed V and J ends, which lost 3 bases and 3 bases, there was a span of 14 bases. The germline CDR1 and CDR2 sequences are SEHNR and FQNEAQ (reference sequence). CDR3 in amino acids: CASSFTDGEYYGYTF. The CDR3 nucleotides read TGTGCCAGCAGCTTTACGGACGGGGAATACTATGGCTACACCTTC.

Regarding this clone: One junction end disagrees with the germline gene, perhaps due to a read error. The same CDR3 arises from other DNA sequences in this sample as well. V gene TRBV7-9 combines with J gene TRBJ2-7; D is perhaps TRBD2 (6 bases). The CDR3 spans 15 residues. Germline CDR1 reads SEHNR; CDR2 reads FQNEAQ (reference sequence). The CDR3 spells CASSLAAGFSYEQYF. In DNA form, the CDR3 reads TGTGCCAGTAGCTTAGCGGCGGGGTTCTCCTACGAGCAGTACTTC.

The J gene is TRBJ1-6, the V gene TRBV2; 8 nucleotides agree with TRBD1. J was trimmed by 6 bases and V by 2 bases; bases with no gene match: 3. CDR3 length: 15 amino acids. Germline assignment: CDR1 SNHLY and CDR2 FYNNEI. The CDR3 loop is CASSEWTGSNSPLHF. The CDR3 region has the DNA TGTGCCAGCAGTGAATGGACAGGGAGTAATTCACCCCTCCACTTT.

The CDR3 reads CASSMAQDNYGYTF. The DNA for the CDR3 is TGTGCCAGCAGCATGGCGCAGGATAACTATGGCTACACCTTC. V is TRBV6-5 and J is TRBJ1-2; D call uncertain. V dropped 6 bases and J dropped 1 base, with 12 bases sitting between them. Germline CDR1 is MNHEY and CDR2 is SVGAGI. The CDR3 has 14 amino acids.

A word on this clone: Within the sample, other DNA sequences also encode this same CDR3. The CDR3 DNA is TGCGCCAGCAGACCGGACAGTTACGAGCAGTACTTC. This sequence encodes CASRPDSYEQYF. J is TRBJ2-7 and V is TRBV5-1; D is perhaps TRBD1 (6 bases). The V gene lost 5 bases and the J gene lost 4 bases, with 10 bases spanning the gap. The CDR3 contains 12 residues. The germline gives CDR1 SGHRS, CDR2 YFSETQ.

This clone was recorded once. This chain links TRBV10-3 with TRBJ2-2; D might be TRBD1 (6 bases). V lost 11 bases and J 0 bases, leaving 13 bases between the germline ends. Germline V CDR1 and CDR2: ENHRY, SYGVKD. The CDR3 runs to 14 residues. This chain's CDR3 is CASDGTPNTGELFF. CDR3 nucleotides: TGTGCCTCGGATGGGACACCGAACACCGGGGAGCTGTTTTTT.

The genes are TRBV2 and TRBJ1-2; possible D gene TRBD1, 6 bases. The length of the CDR3 is 12 residues. CDR1 and CDR2 from the germline V gene are SNHLY and FYNNEI. V was clipped by 2 bases and J by 5 bases, with 6 bases between them. As DNA, the CDR3 is TGTGCCAGCAGTGAAACAGGGTATGGCTACACCTTC. It codes for CASSETGYGYTF.

This clone has just a few counts. The chain recombines TRBV4-1 with TRBJ2-7, with D perhaps matching TRBD1 (6 bases). The V gene lost 2 bases and the J gene lost 1 base, with 12 bases spanning the gap. From germline, CDR1 is MGHRA and CDR2 YSYEKL. The CDR3 runs 15 residues. The CDR3 spells CASSQLHTGSYEQYF. DNA of the CDR3: TGCGCCAGCAGCCAACTACACACAGGGTCCTACGAGCAGTACTTC.

This clone has a handful of counts. The chain employs TRBV7-2 and TRBJ2-7; tentative D call: TRBD2 (6 bases). V was cut by 3 bases and J by 2 bases, with 14 bases left in between. The CDR3 spans 15 residues. Germline CDR1 is SGHTA and CDR2 is FQGNSA. The CDR3 sequence: CASSFVAEVTYEQYF. Here the CDR3 DNA reads TGTGCCAGCAGCTTCGTAGCGGAAGTTACCTACGAGCAGTACTTC. Based on the CDR3 plus reference TRBV7-2 and TRBJ2-7, the full variable domain is GAGVSQSPSNKVTEKGKDVELRCDPISGHTALYWYRQSLGQGLEFLIYFQGNSAPDKSGLPSDRFSAERTGGSVSTLTIQRTQQEDSAVYLCASSFVAEVTYEQYFGPGTRLTVT.

The rearrangement links TRBV6-4 to TRBJ2-1; a weak D match, TRBD1 (6 bases). From germline, CDR1 is MRHNA and CDR2 SNTAGT. This CDR3 region has 17 residues. V was cut by 6 bases and J by 2 bases, with 20 bases left in between. CDR3 nucleotide sequence: TGTGCCAGCAGCTTACTCGGGACACCCAATACCTACAATGAGCAGTTCTTC. Amino acid sequence: CASSLLGTPNTYNEQFF.

This chain uses TRBV4-3 with TRBJ1-1; TRBD1 matches 8 bases. This CDR3 is 17 amino acids long. V lost 3 bases to trimming and J lost 1 base; unmatched junction nucleotides: 10. Looked up from germline, CDR1 is LGHNA and CDR2 is YSLEER. CDR3 loop: CASSQHALGQGNTEAFF. The CDR3 DNA reads TGCGCCAGCAGCCAGCACGCTTTAGGACAGGGGAACACTGAAGCTTTCTTT.

The chain links TRBV28 to TRBJ2-5; 7 bases map to TRBD2. CDR1 and CDR2 (germline): MDHEN, SYDVKM. The CDR3 has 15 amino acids. The ends lost 3 bases at V and 2 bases at J; junction bases unmatched: 6. The CDR3 nucleotides read TGTGCCAGCAGTTTTAAGACTAGCAGACAAGAGACCCAGTACTTC. Translation: CASSFKTSRQETQYF.

This rearrangement joins TRBV28 to TRBJ1-1; 8 bases match TRBD1. The length of the CDR3 is 15 residues. Germline CDR1 MDHEN, CDR2 SYDVKM. With V trimmed by 3 bases and J by 1 base, 4 bases remained unmatched. CDR3 sequence reads: CASSFLGQGNTEAFF. In DNA form, the CDR3 reads TGTGCCAGCAGTTTCCTCGGACAGGGGAACACTGAAGCTTTCTTT.

This chain joins TRBV10-3 and TRBJ2-1, with 11 positions matching TRBD2. The V segment lost 4 bases and the J segment 8 bases; nucleotides outside the gene matches: 13. CDR1 and CDR2 from the germline V gene are ENHRY and SYGVKD. CDR3 length equals 17 residues. CDR3 sequence: CAISGALSGRAPDEQFF. The CDR3 DNA reads as TGTGCCATCAGTGGGGCCCTTAGCGGGAGGGCCCCCGATGAGCAGTTCTTC.

Only a few counts were recorded for this clone. The chain is built from TRBV28 and TRBJ2-7; no reliable D call. The CDR3 runs to 14 residues. The V gene lost 7 bases and the J gene lost 2 bases, with 15 bases spanning the gap. Germline CDR1 and CDR2: MDHEN and SYDVKM. CDR3 in DNA: TGTGCCAGCACCCCTCCGGCTCTAGCCTACGAGCAGTACTTC. Its protein is CASTPPALAYEQYF.

The chain recombines TRBV9 with TRBJ2-7; D is perhaps TRBD2 (7 bases). The germline gives CDR1 SGDLS, CDR2 YYNGEE. Trimming shortened V by 4 bases and J by 4 bases, and 18 bases separated the two germline ends. The CDR3 has 15 residues. CDR3 residues: CASSPEGGLEYEQYF. For the CDR3, the DNA is TGTGCCAGCAGCCCAGAGGGGGGGCTAGAATACGAGCAGTACTTC.

The V and J genes are TRBV5-1 and TRBJ2-1, with TRBD2 matching over 9 bases. The V gene end was trimmed by 4 bases and the J gene end by 1 base; junction bases not matched to a gene: 6. Germline V lookup: CDR1 SGHRS, CDR2 YFSETQ. CDR3 length: 16 amino acids. The CDR3 sequence is CASSPGLARSYNEQFF. CDR3 in DNA: TGCGCCAGCAGCCCAGGACTAGCGCGATCCTACAATGAGCAGTTCTTC.

This clone was counted once. The J gene is TRBJ2-5, the V gene TRBV6-6; D might be TRBD2 (5 bases). The CDR3 totals 11 residues. V shed 6 bases and J shed 5 bases, with 7 bases lying between them. CDR1 is MNHNY and CDR2 is SVGAGI in the germline V gene (reference sequence). CDR3 sequence reads: CASRDWETQYF. The DNA for the CDR3 is TGTGCCAGCAGGGACTGGGAGACCCAGTACTTC.

The V and J genes are TRBV5-1 and TRBJ1-2; 9 nucleotides line up with TRBD1. The CDR3 consists of 14 residues. Unmatched junction bases numbered 4, after V lost 0 bases and J lost 7 bases. Per germline, CDR1 SGHRS and CDR2 YFSETQ. The CDR3 is CASSLGQGDPGYTF. The CDR3, as DNA: TGCGCCAGCAGCTTGGGACAGGGGGATCCTGGCTACACCTTC.